This T cell receptor (beta chain) is from a study of blood T cell repertoires in COVID-19. Looking at the study overall: The United States, Italy and Spain provided the acute and convalescent COVID-19 samples. T cells, B-cell-depleted T cells, or PBMCs supplied cDNA or gDNA.

This study enrolled people aged roughly 18 to 100 from around 25 US geographic areas. The CDR3 covers 13 residues. The germline V gene encodes CDR1 SNHLY and CDR2 FYNNEI. J was trimmed by 6 bases and V by 5 bases; bases with no gene match: 6. Profiled with immunoSEQ multiplex PCR; TCRdb holds only in-frame clones, not every one. Among 250,000 to 300,000 clones listed, about 89% were seen once. The chain couples TRBV2 to TRBJ2-5; the match to TRBD1 covers 7 bases. This TCR was sampled from a human donor in a cohort exposed to, infected with or recovered from COVID-19 (not recorded which). The donor label of this sample is uncertain. Sequencing was performed on PBMCs or T cells enriched from blood (not recorded which). CDR3 bases: TGTGCCAGCAGTCTGGACAGGAAAAAGACCCAGTACTTC. It is translated as CASSLDRKKTQYF.